The 13 T cell receptor beta chains presented below share a single source sample, sequenced in a study of cytomegalovirus exposure and HLA in healthy donors. Data came from immunoSEQ multiplex PCR; TCRdb stores just in-frame clones and leaves some out. The table shows about 79,000 clones, with more than 85% occurring only once. Sequencing was carried out using PBMCs. These receptors originate from a woman aged 25 to 39 in good health and CMV-seronegative.

The rearrangement links TRBV6-1 to TRBJ1-2; 7 nucleotides align to TRBD1. Trimming took 2 bases from V and 4 from J; bases not matched to a gene: 4. The CDR3 is 14 amino acids. In germline, CDR1 is MNHNS, CDR2 SASEGT. Written as DNA, the CDR3 is TGTGCCAGCAGTGAAACAGGGGATCGCTATGGCTACACCTTC. Translating gives CASSETGDRYGYTF.

The chain combines TRBV7-2 with TRBJ2-5; TRBD2 matches at 7 bases. The CDR3 has 14 amino acids. CDR1 SGHTA and CDR2 FQGNSA come from the germline V gene. Trimming removed 7 bases from V and 4 bases from J; junction bases left unmatched: 9. The DNA of the CDR3 is TGTGCCAGCACCAAGCGGGAAAGGGGAGAGACCCAGTACTTC. Protein sequence: CASTKRERGETQYF.

The chain has TRBV12-5 and TRBJ2-5, with 10 bases identical to TRBD2. The CDR3 has 18 residues. V was clipped by 0 bases and J by 5 bases; unmatched bases: 12. CDR1 and CDR2 from the germline V gene are LGHNT and FRNRAP. The CDR3 nucleotides are TGTGCTAGTGGTTTGGTACGAAGGAGCGGGAGGGCGGTGGAGACCCAGTACTTC. Translation: CASGLVRRSGRAVETQYF.

V and J are TRBV2 and TRBJ2-7, with a tentative D call TRBD1 (5 bases). Germline assignment: CDR1 SNHLY and CDR2 FYNNEI. The CDR3 is made up of 16 amino acids. V gave up 4 bases and J gave up 0 bases, with 16 bases separating them. The DNA of the CDR3 is TGTGCCAGCAGTGTGGGGCGGACAAGGGCCTCCTACGAGCAGTACTTC. It encodes CASSVGRTRASYEQYF. Drawing the rest from reference TRBV2 and TRBJ2-7, the complete variable domain is EPEVTQTPSHQVTQMGQEVILRCVPISNHLYFYWYRQILGQKVEFLVSFYNNEISEKSEIFDDQFSVERPDGSNFTLKIRSTKLEDSAMYFCASSVGRTRASYEQYFGPGTRLTVT.

The J gene is TRBJ2-1, the V gene TRBV18; TRBD1 agrees at 8 bases. CDR3 length equals 15 residues. J was trimmed by 9 bases and V by 2 bases; bases with no gene match: 9. Germline loops: CDR1 KGHSH, CDR2 LQKENI. The CDR3, as DNA: TGTGCCAGCTCACCAGGGCAGGGGGCGCAGGGTGAGCAGTTCTTC. Residues: CASSPGQGAQGEQFF.

The chain combines TRBV7-9 with TRBJ1-1, with D perhaps matching TRBD1 (5 bases). CDR1 and CDR2 from the germline V gene are SEHNR and FQNEAQ (reference sequence). This CDR3 is 14 amino acids long. Trimming cost V 6 bases and J 4 bases, with 15 bases left between them. CDR3 region: CASRRNSGPTEAFF. The CDR3 DNA reads TGTGCCAGCAGACGCAATTCAGGGCCCACTGAAGCTTTCTTT.

The chain carries TRBV2 and TRBJ1-1, with D maybe TRBD1 (5 bases). V dropped 3 bases and J dropped 5 bases, with 13 bases sitting between them. Germline V gene data show CDR1 as SNHLY and CDR2 as FYNNEI. The CDR3 totals 14 residues. CDR3 DNA: TGTGCCAGCAGTGATTTTGGGGGGTTGACTGAAGCTTTCTTT. Translation gives CASSDFGGLTEAFF.

J is TRBJ1-1 and V is TRBV2, with 9 bases identical to TRBD1. Germline lookup yields CDR1 SNHLY and CDR2 FYNNEI. This CDR3 spans 15 amino acids. J gave up 5 bases and V 5 bases, and 9 bases lay outside the gene matches. Written as DNA, the CDR3 is TGTGCCAGCAGTCTAAGGACAGGGGTGGGGACTGAAGCTTTCTTT. This gives the protein CASSLRTGVGTEAFF.

This chain uses TRBV7-2 with TRBJ1-2, with TRBD1 as a possible D gene (5 bases). Trimming pared 3 bases from V and 1 base from J, leaving 18 bases between. Germline-derived CDR1 and CDR2 are SGHTA and FQGNSA. This CDR3 comprises 17 residues. CDR3 in DNA: TGTGCCAGCAGCTTCAAGGACACGGCTTGGAGTAACTATGGCTACACCTTC. This translates into CASSFKDTAWSNYGYTF. The full variable domain, in which reference TRBV7-2 and TRBJ1-2 provide the parts outside the CDR3, is GAGVSQSPSNKVTEKGKDVELRCDPISGHTALYWYRQSLGQGLEFLIYFQGNSAPDKSGLPSDRFSAERTGGSVSTLTIQRTQQEDSAVYLCASSFKDTAWSNYGYTFGSGTRLTVV.

The chain carries TRBV5-1 and TRBJ2-1; TRBD2 might be the D (5 bases). This CDR3 spans 14 amino acids. Germline CDR1 is SGHRS and CDR2 is YFSETQ. V was cut by 4 bases and J by 7 bases, with 15 bases left in between. CDR3 nucleotide sequence: TGCGCCAGCAGCACGGACTGGCCCGGGAATGAGCAGTTCTTC. Translation: CASSTDWPGNEQFF.

The sample holds one count of this clone. The chain joins TRBV6-1 to TRBJ1-6; unclear D gene. CDR3 size: 16 residues. Trimming removed 3 bases from V and 1 base from J, with 10 bases in between. Germline lookup yields CDR1 MNHNS and CDR2 SASEGT. The CDR3 bases are TGTGCCAGCAGTGAGGAGGGAAGGTCCTATAATTCACCCCTCCACTTT. This gives the protein CASSEEGRSYNSPLHF.

This clone was seen just once. This chain connects TRBV9 to TRBJ2-2, with 12 bases aligning to TRBD2. With 3 bases clipped from V and 2 bases from J, the junction kept 8 bases outside the gene matches. The CDR3 consists of 18 residues. Germline CDR1 SGDLS, CDR2 YYNGEE. The CDR3 loop is CASSELASGGANTGELFF. The CDR3 region has the DNA TGTGCCAGCAGCGAGCTAGCTAGCGGGGGGGCCAACACCGGGGAGCTGTTTTTT.

This chain joins TRBV5-1 and TRBJ2-7; 14 bases align to TRBD2. Germline trimming cut 4 bases from V and 4 bases from J; bases unmatched to any gene: 4. The germline gives CDR1 SGHRS, CDR2 YFSETQ. CDR3 size: 15 residues. CDR3 bases: TGCGCCAGCAGCAAGGGACTAGCGGGAGTATACGAGCAGTACTTC. It encodes CASSKGLAGVYEQYF.